A single sample is the source of the 7 T cell receptor beta chains below, sequenced in a study of cytomegalovirus exposure and HLA in healthy donors. In the PCR, 60 Vbeta and 13 Jbeta primers were used. Here immunoSEQ multiplex PCR was the method, and the copy in TCRdb shows in-frame clones only, minus some. Of 160,000 or so clones in the sample, around 78% were seen once. Input material: PBMCs. Receptors were obtained from a woman between 40 and 55 years old in good health and CMV-seropositive.

This rearrangement joins TRBV14 to TRBJ1-4; D might be TRBD1 (6 bases). This CDR3 spans 13 amino acids. Germline CDR1 and CDR2: SGHDN and FVKESK. V was clipped by 6 bases and J by 5 bases, with 10 bases between them. CDR3 DNA sequence: TGTGCCAGCAGGGAGGACAGCAATGAAAAACTGTTTTTT. Translating gives CASREDSNEKLFF. The variable domain in full, completed from reference TRBV14 and TRBJ1-4, reads EAGVTQFPSHSVIEKGQTVTLRCDPISGHDNLYWYRRVMGKEIKFLLHFVKESKQDESGMPNNRFLAERTGGTYSTLKVQPAELEDSGVYFCASREDSNEKLFFGSGTQLSVL.

This rearrangement joins TRBV7-2 to TRBJ1-1; TRBD1 might be the D (6 bases). The CDR3 extends over 14 amino acids. Between the trimmed V and J ends, which lost 1 base and 7 bases, there was a span of 13 bases. The germline V gene has CDR1 SGHTA and CDR2 FQGNSA. The CDR3 loop reads CASSLVWQGNEAFF. The CDR3 DNA follows: TGTGCCAGCAGCTTAGTGTGGCAGGGGAATGAAGCTTTCTTT.

The rearrangement uses TRBV4-1 and TRBJ1-5; D possibly corresponds to TRBD1 (6 bases). This CDR3 contains 16 residues. Trimming pared 1 base from V and 1 base from J, leaving 11 bases between. CDR1 is MGHRA and CDR2 is YSYEKL in the germline V gene. CDR3 region: CASSQGVTGSNQPQHF. The CDR3 nucleotides are TGCGCCAGCAGCCAAGGCGTAACAGGGAGCAATCAGCCCCAGCATTTT.

The chain uses TRBV5-1 and TRBJ1-2, with 7 bases lining up with TRBD1. The germline V gene encodes CDR1 SGHRS and CDR2 YFSETQ. This CDR3 spans 14 amino acids. The V gene end was trimmed by 5 bases and the J gene end by 2 bases; junction bases not matched to a gene: 6. The CDR3 reads CASSSGGKNYGYTF. The DNA of the CDR3 is TGCGCCAGCAGTTCAGGGGGAAAAAACTATGGCTACACCTTC.

The chain has TRBV12-5 and TRBJ2-5; 13 positions agree with TRBD2. The CDR3 has 15 residues. Per germline, CDR1 LGHNT and CDR2 FRNRAP. V shed 8 bases, J shed 9 bases, and the junction held 12 bases outside the gene matches. The CDR3 reads CASLFGTSGATAQYF. In nucleotides, the CDR3 is TGTGCTAGTTTGTTTGGGACTAGCGGGGCTACGGCCCAGTACTTC. The full variable domain, completed using reference TRBV12-5 and TRBJ2-5, is DARVTQTPRHKVTEMGQEVTMRCQPILGHNTVFWYRQTMMQGLELLAYFRNRAPLDDSGMPKDRFSAEMPDATLATLKIQPSEPRDSAVYFCASLFGTSGATAQYFGPGTRLLVL.

The chain links TRBV6-6 to TRBJ1-1; 7 nucleotides line up with TRBD1. This CDR3 has 12 residues. The germline CDR1 and CDR2 sequences are MNHNY and SVGAGI (reference sequence). With 6 bases clipped from V and 5 bases from J, the junction kept 3 bases outside the gene matches. The CDR3 DNA is TGTGCCAGCAGCCCGACAGGGACTGAAGCTTTCTTT. Translated: CASSPTGTEAFF.

V and J are TRBV28 and TRBJ1-2; 9 bases agree with TRBD1. V lost 7 bases, J lost 2 bases, and 2 bases stayed unmatched. The CDR3 extends over 13 amino acids. Germline CDR1 MDHEN, CDR2 SYDVKM. This CDR3 is CASKGQGNYGYTF. CDR3 nucleotides: TGTGCCAGCAAGGGACAGGGAAACTATGGCTACACCTTC.